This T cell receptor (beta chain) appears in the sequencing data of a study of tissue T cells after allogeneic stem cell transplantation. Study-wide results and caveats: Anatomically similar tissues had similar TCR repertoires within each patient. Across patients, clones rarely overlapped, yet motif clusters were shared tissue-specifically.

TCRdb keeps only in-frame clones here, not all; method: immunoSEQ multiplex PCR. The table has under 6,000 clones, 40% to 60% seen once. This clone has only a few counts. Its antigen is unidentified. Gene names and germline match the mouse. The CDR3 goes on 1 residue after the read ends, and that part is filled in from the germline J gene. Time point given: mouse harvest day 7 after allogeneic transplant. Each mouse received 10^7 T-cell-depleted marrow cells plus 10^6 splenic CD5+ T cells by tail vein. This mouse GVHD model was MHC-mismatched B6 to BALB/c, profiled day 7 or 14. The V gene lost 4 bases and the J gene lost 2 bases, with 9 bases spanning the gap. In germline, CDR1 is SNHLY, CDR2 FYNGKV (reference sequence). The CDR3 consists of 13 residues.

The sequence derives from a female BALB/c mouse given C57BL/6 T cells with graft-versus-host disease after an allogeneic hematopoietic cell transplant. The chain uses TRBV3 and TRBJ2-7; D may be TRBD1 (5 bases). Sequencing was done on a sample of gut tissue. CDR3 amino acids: CASSSGRTYEQYF. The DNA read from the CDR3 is TGTGCCAGCAGCTCAGGGAGGACCTATGAACAGTAC.